The present T cell receptor beta chain was sequenced within a study of blood T cells in healthy people across ages (dated by TCRdb to between 2014 and 2017). In the study overall: In model experiments, template switching captured about one uniquely barcoded TCR beta cDNA molecule for every two T cells. To avoid experimental bias, donors of different ages were randomly spread across the sequencing lanes. The donors were divided into four age groups: young (average roughly 17 years), middle-aged (approximately 41), aged (62) and long-lived (roughly 82). The study measured age-related changes in TCR beta repertoire diversity using deep sequencing normalized with unique cDNA molecular identifiers. Using the same blood draw, the study looked at two additional independent replicas of 1 million unique cDNA reads for two donors, one aged 18 to 29 and the other aged 80 or older. Paper-wide results and their limitations: Because donor CMV infection status was unknown, age-related changes in expanded clonotypes were potentially confounded. There was a strong correlation between observed TCR beta diversity and the percentage of naive T cells measured by flow cytometry. Compared with the aged group, more naive CD4+ T cells, fewer expanded clones and increased TCR diversity were shown by the long-lived group, suggesting age selection. As age increased, observed TCR beta diversity per million T cells dropped in a roughly linear way, and a significant reduction was already evident by age 40. Estimates of total diversity based on one million sequenced T cells were considered lower bounds and underestimates. Because profiling used bulk unsorted PBMCs, naive and antigen-experienced compartments could not be compared conclusively.

V was cut back by 5 bases and J by 1 base, leaving a gap of 10 bases between them. CDR1 and CDR2 are read off the germline V gene as MRHNA and SNTAGT. The CDR3 covers 14 residues, taking in both the cysteine and the phenylalanine. CDR3 DNA only is kept here, 42 bases in frame from base 1. The 39 donors, aged 6 to 90 years, were systemically healthy Caucasian individuals from Russia. Each donor gave approximately 9.4 milliliters of peripheral blood, drawn into EDTA-treated Vacutainer tubes. PBMCs were isolated by Ficoll-Paque density-gradient centrifugation, with at least 7 million obtained per sample. Trizol reagent was used to extract total RNA from PBMCs, with at least 5 micrograms per sample. The percentages of naive CD45RAhigh/CD27high T cells were determined by flow cytometry on a PBMC aliquot from every donor. In its sample, this clonotype was seen many times. Its antigen is currently not known. The input lacks base qualities; no much larger clone sits a single base away.

The library was obtained by 5' RACE. Sequencing was carried out with an Illumina HiSeq 2500. The second PCR ran for about 7 to 11 cycles and used a J-beta primer mix along with a sample-barcoded 5' primer. A template-switch 5' adaptor carrying 12 random nucleotides introduced a unique molecular identifier onto each TCR beta cDNA molecule. Each sample yielded at least 2.5 million CDR3-containing paired-end reads. First-strand cDNA synthesis was performed from all RNA using the Mint cDNA synthesis kit, with priming by a TRBC-specific oligonucleotide. After uracil-DNA glycosylase treatment, a first 18-cycle PCR used universal primers M1SS and BC2_uni_R on all cDNA. The paper's data handling went like this. For normalization, 1 million high-quality reads were randomly selected from each sample, with every read carrying a distinct molecular identifier. Instead of being binned into consensus sequences, reads that shared molecular identifiers were thrown out. MiTCR, run with a Q25 quality threshold and the strictest error-elimination algorithm, handled CDR3 identification, clonotype clustering and error correction. Lower-bound total TCR beta diversity was estimated with a nonparametric unseen species model using Euler transformation. TCRdb trimmed the raw reads at Q25, called clones with MiXCR and kept productive beta chains. Here each entry gathers all rows of one CDR3 protein and keeps the most common genes and DNA. The authors' filters were not applied to this entry. For this sample the table gives more than 800,000 distinct CDR3 sequences, of which 25% to 35% were detected only once. The ten largest account for roughly 17% of the sample.

Source material: blood. This clonotype was sampled from an elderly woman in good health. The V and J genes are TRBV6-4 and TRBJ2-3; the D region possibly corresponds to TRBD1 (6 bases align). The DNA sequence follows: TGTGCCAGCAGTCGGGACATTGGCACAGATACGCAGTATTTT. This sequence encodes CASSRDIGTDTQYF.